This TCR beta chain was captured by sequencing in a study of T-cell reconstitution after alpha-beta-depleted transplantation in children. Molecular barcoding with unique molecular identifiers was used for the TCRbeta library. Using its own MiXCR run on the PCR reads, TCRdb lists one record per CDR3 protein. The sample lists 350,000 to 450,000 distinct CDR3 sequences; around 20% were seen once. The J segment lost 7 bases and the V segment lost 7 bases, leaving 4 bases of the junction unmatched. The CDR3 sequence is 14 residues long. The receptor was derived from a human donor who donated a stem cell graft to a child with acute myeloid leukemia. The chain links TRBV12-3 or TRBV12-4 to TRBJ1-6; 10 nucleotides agree with TRBD1. This specimen was PBMCs from the stem cell graft donor, taken from the stem cell graft. CDR3 amino acids: CASKLGQGNSPLHF. CDR3 nucleotide sequence: TGTGCCAGCAAACTGGGACAGGGGAATTCACCCCTCCACTTT.